These 23 T cell receptor beta chains were sequenced from one sample in a study of T cell repertoires in ileal Crohn's disease. The repertoire was sequenced with immunoSEQ multiplex PCR; TCRdb's copy has only in-frame clones and lacks some. In the table there are around 17,000 clones, approximately 86% of which are singletons. Sequenced material: ileal tissue. The receptors were gathered from an adult with Crohn's disease.

The chain couples TRBV5-1 to TRBJ1-4, with no clear D. CDR1 SGHRS and CDR2 YFSETQ come from the germline V gene. The CDR3 spans 17 residues. The ends were cut back, 3 bases at V and 2 bases at J, with 17 bases in the middle. The CDR3 sequence is CASSSPAGDMTNEKLFF. For the CDR3, the DNA is TGCGCCAGCAGCTCCCCAGCGGGCGATATGACTAATGAAAAACTGTTTTTT.

This clone was recorded a few times. CDR3 coding DNA: TGTGCCAGCAGCCCGGGACTAGCGGGCCTGTTTACCTACAATGAGCAGTTCTTC. Translation: CASSPGLAGLFTYNEQFF. V usage is TRBV9 and J usage is TRBJ2-1, with 12 bases identical to TRBD2. Germline V lookup: CDR1 SGDLS, CDR2 YYNGEE. V shed 4 bases, J shed 2 bases, and the junction held 10 bases outside the gene matches. The CDR3 has 18 residues.

V and J are TRBV5-1 and TRBJ2-1; TRBD1 is a possible D gene (6 bases). Germline CDR1 reads SGHRS; CDR2 reads YFSETQ. Trimming shortened V by 0 bases and J by 7 bases, and 14 bases separated the two germline ends. CDR3 size: 15 residues. CDR3 bases: TGCGCCAGCAGCTTGGTTCAGGGGTCCCTTAATGAGCAGTTCTTC. Translated: CASSLVQGSLNEQFF.

The genes are TRBV2 and TRBJ2-3, with TRBD2 as a possible D gene (5 bases). There are 13 residues in the CDR3. Per the germline V gene, CDR1 is SNHLY and CDR2 is FYNNEI. V shed 10 bases and J shed 5 bases, with 16 bases lying between them. CDR3 protein: CATRLRVQDTQYF. The CDR3 coding sequence is TGTGCCACCCGATTGAGGGTGCAAGATACGCAGTATTTT.

This clone was picked up a small number of times. V gene TRBV7-8 combines with J gene TRBJ2-5; 7 bases align to TRBD1. This CDR3 spans 16 amino acids. The V and J ends lost 3 bases and 5 bases, in that order; junction bases with no gene match: 12. Germline loops: CDR1 SGHVS, CDR2 FQNEAQ. CDR3 protein: CASSLLRGQVGETQYF. In nucleotides, the CDR3 is TGTGCCAGCAGCTTGTTAAGGGGGCAGGTTGGGGAGACCCAGTACTTC.

The chain carries TRBV29-1 and TRBJ1-2; tentatively, D is TRBD1 (5 bases). The CDR3 spans 14 residues. The germline V gene has CDR1 SQVTM and CDR2 ANQGSEA. V was pared by 5 bases and J by 4 bases, with 17 bases between. CDR3 residues: CSVSSGRGSYGYTF. The DNA for the CDR3 is TGCAGCGTTTCCTCTGGAAGGGGATCCTATGGCTACACCTTC.

CDR3 DNA: TGTGCCAGCAGCCATAGTATTGACGAGCAGTACTTC. Translating gives CASSHSIDEQYF. This chain uses TRBV13 with TRBJ2-7; no reliable D call. V was clipped by 5 bases and J by 5 bases, with 10 bases between them. The CDR3 runs to 12 residues. The germline gives CDR1 PRHDT, CDR2 FYEKMQ (reference sequence).

Remarks on this clone: One junction end disagrees with the germline gene, perhaps due to a read error. The CDR3 DNA follows: TGTGCCAGCAGCGTCGTCGGGATCAACTATGGCTACATCTTC. Protein sequence: CASSVVGINYGYIF. The chain joins TRBV9 to TRBJ1-2; D not certain. Germline CDR1 and CDR2: SGDLS and YYNGEE. This CDR3 is built from 14 residues.

The sample holds one count of this clone. This chain links TRBV9 with TRBJ2-1; 8 nucleotides line up with TRBD2. J was trimmed by 6 bases and V by 3 bases; bases with no gene match: 11. CDR1 is SGDLS and CDR2 is YYNGEE in the germline V gene. The CDR3 runs to 16 residues. CDR3 nucleotide sequence: TGTGCCAGCAGCGCCAATTCAGCGGGAGTGTCCAATGAGCAGTTCTTC. Its protein is CASSANSAGVSNEQFF.

V and J are TRBV19 and TRBJ2-2; 9 nucleotides align to TRBD2. Germline V CDR1 and CDR2: LNHDA, SQIVND (reference sequence). The CDR3 contains 16 residues. V was clipped by 11 bases and J by 6 bases; unmatched bases: 16. CDR3 in amino acids: CASRRSSGINPGELFF. In DNA, the CDR3 is TGTGCCTCCCGAAGGTCTAGCGGGATTAACCCCGGGGAGCTGTTTTTT.

This chain joins TRBV19 and TRBJ2-3; the match to TRBD2 covers 11 bases. The CDR3 has 16 amino acids. V lost 6 bases, J lost 3 bases, and 8 bases stayed unmatched. The germline V gene encodes CDR1 LNHDA and CDR2 SQIVND (reference sequence). Written as DNA, the CDR3 is TGTGCCAGTAGAGAACTAGCGGGAGATGGGACAGATACGCAGTATTTT. This gives the protein CASRELAGDGTDTQYF.

The V gene is TRBV30, the J gene TRBJ2-3; D uncertain. CDR3 length equals 12 residues. The V end lost 6 bases, the J end lost 4 bases, and 11 bases lay between the germline ends. Germline V gene data show CDR1 as GTSNPN and CDR2 as SVGIG (reference sequence). CDR3 bases: TGTGCCTGCACCTCGAGCTCAGATACGCAGTATTTT. Amino acids: CACTSSSDTQYF.

This chain links TRBV18 with TRBJ2-1; 8 bases are shared with TRBD2. The CDR3 has 17 residues. CDR1 KGHSH and CDR2 LQKENI come from the germline V gene. V lost 3 bases to trimming and J lost 5 bases; unmatched junction nucleotides: 12. For the CDR3, the DNA is TGTGCCAGCTCACCGCCTAACGGGAGGGGGATCAACAATGAGCAGTTCTTC. Protein product: CASSPPNGRGINNEQFF.

This clone was counted only a few times. The chain links TRBV28 to TRBJ1-6, with 10 bases fitting TRBD1. V shed 4 bases and J 8 bases; nucleotides not matched to a gene: 5. This CDR3 spans 15 amino acids. Germline V gene data show CDR1 as MDHEN and CDR2 as SYDVKM. Here the CDR3 reads CASSSYGTGDSPLHF. CDR3 DNA sequence: TGTGCCAGCAGTTCCTACGGGACAGGGGATTCACCCCTCCACTTT.

This chain uses TRBV27 with TRBJ1-5, with D hard to call. The germline V gene has CDR1 MNHEY and CDR2 SMNVEV (reference sequence). The V and J ends lost 8 bases and 7 bases respectively, with 15 bases between them. The CDR3 length is 13 residues. For the CDR3, the DNA is TGTGCCAGCCGCCCGGGAGGATTCCAGCCCCAGCATTTT. Translation gives CASRPGGFQPQHF.

The V and J genes are TRBV5-4 and TRBJ2-3, with 13 bases that match TRBD2. V lost 4 bases to trimming and J lost 4 bases; unmatched junction nucleotides: 9. The CDR3 totals 17 residues. Germline values: CDR1 SGHNT, CDR2 YYREEE (reference sequence). The CDR3 loop reads CASSHHLLAGGPDTQYF. CDR3 DNA: TGTGCCAGCAGCCACCACCTACTAGCGGGAGGGCCAGATACGCAGTATTTT. Variable domain in full (rest from reference TRBV5-4 and TRBJ2-3): ETGVTQSPTHLIKTRGQQVTLRCSSQSGHNTVSWYQQALGQGPQFIFQYYREEENGRGNFPPRFSGLQFPNYSSELNVNALELDDSALYLCASSHHLLAGGPDTQYFGPGTRLTVL.

The chain links TRBV9 to TRBJ2-2, with D possibly TRBD1 on 6 matching bases. Germline V gene data show CDR1 as SGDLS and CDR2 as YYNGEE. The CDR3 is 15 amino acids. Trimming took 4 bases from V and 4 from J, leaving 14 bases between them. In DNA form, the CDR3 reads TGTGCCAGCAGCTCCCGACAGGCGGGCACCGGGGAGCTGTTTTTT. The encoded protein is CASSSRQAGTGELFF. Looking up the rest from reference TRBV9 and TRBJ2-2 gives the full variable domain: DSGVTQTPKHLITATGQRVTLRCSPRSGDLSVYWYQQSLDQGLQFLIQYYNGEERAKGNILERFSAQQFPDLHSELNLSSLELGDSALYFCASSSRQAGTGELFFGEGSRLTVL.

CDR3 in amino acids: CASSTAGGRNIQYF. In DNA form, the CDR3 reads TGCGCCAGCAGCACAGCGGGAGGTAGAAACATTCAGTACTTC. The chain joins TRBV5-1 to TRBJ2-4, with TRBD2 identical over 9 bases. The CDR3 consists of 14 residues. Germline V gene sequence: CDR1 SGHRS, CDR2 YFSETQ. Trimming cost V 4 bases and J 6 bases; bases outside gene matches: 5.

The rearrangement joins TRBV30 to TRBJ1-1; maybe TRBD1 (5 bases). The CDR3 length is 13 residues. The germline gives CDR1 GTSNPN, CDR2 SVGIG (reference sequence). Trimming removed 3 bases at V and 8 bases at J, with 16 bases between. In nucleotides, the CDR3 is TGTGCCTGGAGCCGTAGAATGGCAGGGGAAGCTTTCTTT. This codes for CAWSRRMAGEAFF.

V is TRBV7-3 and J is TRBJ2-5; 9 bases line up with TRBD2. Germline V CDR1 and CDR2: SGHTA, FQGTGA. The CDR3 consists of 16 residues. Trimming took 5 bases from V and 5 from J; bases not matched to a gene: 12. The CDR3 DNA is TGTGCCAGCAGCCCCTTCATGGCGGGAGGGCCCGAGACCCAGTACTTC. The encoded protein is CASSPFMAGGPETQYF.

The DNA of the CDR3 is TGTGCCAGCACCCTACGGACCGGGAGCTCCTACGAGCAGTACTTC. Its protein product is CASTLRTGSSYEQYF. The chain combines TRBV28 with TRBJ2-7, with D possibly matching TRBD2 (6 bases). The CDR3 is 15 residues long. V was clipped by 7 bases and J by 0 bases, with 16 bases between them. In germline, CDR1 is MDHEN, CDR2 SYDVKM.

The V call is TRBV28, the J call TRBJ1-5, with D perhaps matching TRBD1 (5 bases). The CDR3 contains 17 residues. Deletions cut 5 bases from V and 7 bases from J, with 24 bases between. Germline loops: CDR1 MDHEN, CDR2 SYDVKM. CDR3 nucleotides: TGTGCCAGCAGTCCGATCAATGGACCGGAAACAGGCCAGCCCCAGCATTTT. The encoded protein is CASSPINGPETGQPQHF.

This clone was observed a handful of times. V is TRBV2 and J is TRBJ2-5; 7 bases fit TRBD2. The J call may not be correct, given that the DNA end is closer to TRBJ2-7. Germline V gene lookup returns CDR1 SNHLY and CDR2 FYNNEI. The CDR3 spans 14 residues. This CDR3 reads CASRRLAGTYEQYF. The CDR3 coding sequence is TGTGCCAGCAGGAGACTAGCAGGTACCTACGAGCAGTACTTC.